The rows below give T cell receptor beta chains drawn from one sample of a study of blood T cell repertoires in COVID-19. This table comes from immunoSEQ multiplex PCR, and its TCRdb copy is limited to in-frame clones, with some not included. In the table there are about 210,000 clones, 83% of which are singletons. Sequencing used peripheral blood. The receptor source for this set is a woman aged 35 to 49 with active or convalescent COVID-19. The CDR3 runs from the conserved cysteine through the conserved F or W. A D gene is named only where the DNA matches it firmly. Clone size appears in some rows only: once, few, many, or a class for an expanded clone.

D gene	V gene	J gene	clone size	CDR3 protein	CDR3 DNA
-	TRBV11-2	TRBJ1-3	-	CASSLSRGNTIYF	TGTGCCAGCAGCTTAAGTCGGGGAAACACCATATATTTT
-	TRBV5-1	TRBJ2-7	once	CASSLRQASYEQYF	TGCGCCAGCAGCTTGAGACAGGCGTCCTACGAGCAGTACTTC
TRBD1	TRBV2	TRBJ2-1	-	CASSENMGDRDTEQFF	TGTGCCAGCAGTGAGAACATGGGCGACAGGGACACTGAGCAGTTCTTC
-	TRBV5-6	TRBJ2-1	-	CASSSYRGGYNEQFF	TGTGCCAGCAGCTCTTACAGGGGGGGCTACAATGAGCAGTTCTTC
TRBD2	TRBV3-1/TRBV3-2	TRBJ2-1	-	CASSQVGGTGGDNEQFF	TGTGCCAGCAGCCAAGTAGGGGGAACGGGAGGGGACAATGAGCAGTTCTTC
TRBD1	TRBV12-3/TRBV12-4	TRBJ1-5	-	CASSWTGGNPQHF	TGTGCCAGCAGTTGGACAGGGGGAAATCCCCAGCATTTT
-	TRBV29-1	TRBJ2-5	-	CSVDIQGGETQYF	TGCAGCGTTGATATACAGGGCGGTGAGACCCAGTACTTC
-	TRBV5-4	TRBJ1-4	-	CASSRGQRDNEKLFF	TGTGCCAGCAGCCGAGGACAGAGGGACAATGAAAAACTGTTTTTT
-	TRBV7-2	TRBJ1-2	-	CASSFQGSRSGYGYTF	TGTGCCAGCAGCTTCCAGGGTAGCAGGTCGGGCTATGGCTACACCTTC
TRBD1	TRBV15	TRBJ1-1	-	CATTQGGDTEAFF	TGTGCCACCACTCAAGGGGGCGACACTGAAGCTTTCTTT
TRBD1	TRBV6-2/TRBV6-3	TRBJ1-2	-	CASSYLPQGGYGYTF	TGTGCCAGCAGTTACCTCCCACAGGGGGGCTATGGCTACACCTTC
TRBD2	TRBV4-1	TRBJ2-2	once	CASSQDPRGDTGELFF	TGCGCCAGCAGCCAAGATCCCCGGGGGGACACCGGGGAGCTGTTTTTT
-	TRBV24-1	TRBJ1-5	-	CATSDSTRQPQHF	TGTGCCACCAGTGATTCCACCCGGCAGCCCCAGCATTTT
TRBD1	TRBV10-3	TRBJ2-1	-	CAISESGTGGLYEQFF	TGTGCCATCAGTGAGTCCGGGACAGGGGGCCTCTATGAGCAGTTCTTC
TRBD1	TRBV29-1	TRBJ1-5	-	CSVTGTGGGGNQPQHF	TGCAGCGTTACCGGGACAGGGGGCGGCGGCAATCAGCCCCAGCATTTT
TRBD2	TRBV19	TRBJ2-7	-	CASSISASGESSYEQYF	TGTGCCAGTAGTATATCCGCTAGCGGGGAGAGCTCCTACGAGCAGTACTTC
TRBD2	TRBV10-2	TRBJ2-1	-	CASSGRGGRNEQFF	TGCGCCAGCAGCGGGCGGGGGGGACGGAATGAGCAGTTCTTC
-	TRBV24-1	TRBJ1-5	-	CATSGINQPQHF	TGTGCCACCAGTGGTATAAATCAGCCCCAGCATTTT
-	TRBV7-9	TRBJ1-2	-	CASSLVQLSPNYGYTF	TGTGCCAGCAGCTTAGTACAGCTCTCTCCTAACTATGGCTACACCTTC
-	TRBV11-2	TRBJ1-1	-	CASSRSERDSEAFF	TGTGCCAGCAGCCGGAGCGAGAGAGACTCGGAAGCTTTCTTT
TRBD2	TRBV20-1	TRBJ2-1	-	CSASSGLAGGRSYNEQFF	TGCAGTGCTAGTTCGGGACTAGCGGGGGGCCGGTCCTACAATGAGCAGTTCTTC
-	TRBV24-1	TRBJ1-5	once	CATSHAREVWPQHF	TGTGCCACCAGTCATGCGCGTGAGGTTTGGCCCCAGCATTTT
-	TRBV6-6	TRBJ1-2	once	CASSLGSVGDGYTF	TGTGCCAGCAGTCTGGGCTCAGTGGGCGATGGCTACACCTTC
-	TRBV5-1	TRBJ2-5	few	CASSLGSSLETQYF	TGCGCCAGCAGCTTGGGAAGTAGCTTGGAGACCCAGTACTTC
TRBD2	TRBV5-1	TRBJ2-1	few	CASTSGGAYNEQFF	TGCGCCAGCACCAGCGGGGGGGCCTACAATGAGCAGTTCTTC
TRBD1	TRBV7-2	TRBJ1-2	-	CASSLVGQGALGYGYTF	TGTGCCAGCAGCTTAGTCGGACAGGGGGCCCTGGGCTATGGCTACACCTTC
TRBD1	TRBV6-2/TRBV6-3	TRBJ1-2	-	CASSPWTGGENSLRGYTF	TGTGCCAGCAGCCCTTGGACAGGGGGCGAGAATTCTTTACGTGGCTACACCTTC